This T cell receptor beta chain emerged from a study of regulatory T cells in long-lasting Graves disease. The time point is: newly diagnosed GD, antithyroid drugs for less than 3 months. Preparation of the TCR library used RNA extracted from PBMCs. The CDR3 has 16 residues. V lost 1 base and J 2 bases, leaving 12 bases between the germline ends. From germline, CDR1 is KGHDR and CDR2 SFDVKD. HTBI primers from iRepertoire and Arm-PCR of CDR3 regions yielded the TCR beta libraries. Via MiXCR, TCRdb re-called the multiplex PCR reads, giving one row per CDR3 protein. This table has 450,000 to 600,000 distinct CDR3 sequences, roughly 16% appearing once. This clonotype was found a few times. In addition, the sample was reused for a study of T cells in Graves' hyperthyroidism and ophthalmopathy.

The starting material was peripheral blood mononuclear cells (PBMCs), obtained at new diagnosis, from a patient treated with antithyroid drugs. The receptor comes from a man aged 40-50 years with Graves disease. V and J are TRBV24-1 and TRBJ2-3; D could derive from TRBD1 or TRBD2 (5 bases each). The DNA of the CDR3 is TGTGCCACCAGTGATTTTAGGGGACGGACCACAGATACGCAGTATTTT. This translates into CATSDFRGRTTDTQYF.